The clone carrying this T cell receptor beta chain has just a few counts. Its antigen is undetermined. The sample comes from a study of T cell repertoires in cytomegalovirus infection. Looking at the study overall: Recently described HLA-C-restricted plus well-studied HLA-B-restricted CMV epitopes were used. Public TCR beta signatures provided an indication of both CMV infection and a matching HLA type.

General observations from the study: The study found HLA-C-restricted CMV-specific TCR beta clonotypes dominating the ex vivo response. There were carriers of CMV plus the relevant HLA, and cumulative public TCR beta family frequency identified them.

Trimming left V 1 base short and J 7 bases short, with 11 bases between. The germline V gene has CDR1 PRHDT and CDR2 FYEKMQ (reference sequence). This CDR3 spans 14 amino acids. TCRdb processed the reads anew with MiXCR; each CDR3 protein has one entry. The table shows around 900,000 distinct CDR3 sequences, with 25% to 40% occurring only once. V usage is TRBV13 and J usage is TRBJ2-4; D may be TRBD2 (6 bases). This clonotype was obtained from a human donor in good health (CMV status not recorded). Some clones in this sample may be carry-over from other donors' samples. Sequenced here: cultured CD8+ T cells from PBMCs, sampled from culture after CMV antigen stimulation. The CDR3 sequence: CASSLEGGGNIQYF. The CDR3 nucleotides are TGTGCCAGCAGCTTAGAGGGAGGAGGTAACATTCAGTACTTC.